This T cell receptor beta chain was obtained from a study of immune cell composition in non-small cell lung cancer. Study-level information: Lung adenocarcinoma or squamous carcinoma made up most tumours.

Normal lung was taken at the farthest possible site, at least 3 cm from tumour. The CDR3 is 16 residues long. Germline V gene sequence: CDR1 LGHNA, CDR2 YSLEER. V gave up 0 bases and J gave up 4 bases, with 15 bases separating them. Whole-study results and caveats: Tumour-associated clones >0.5% occurred in roughly 30% of adenocarcinomas, approximately 74% of squamous.

Concerning this clone itself: The antigen is undetermined.

Clones were sequenced by immunoSEQ multiplex PCR, and TCRdb holds only the in-frame ones, with some missing. Of around 5,000 clones in the sample, roughly 90% are singletons; the top ten hold roughly 5.9%. Source material: non-adjacent lung tissue. This sequence was found in a human donor with non-small cell lung cancer. Some clones in this sample may be carry-over from other donors' samples. J is TRBJ1-2 and V is TRBV4-3; D is uncertain. This chain's CDR3 is CASSQDRVFLVYGYTF. CDR3 nucleotide sequence: TGCGCCAGCAGCCAAGATCGGGTTTTTCTTGTCTATGGCTACACCTTC.